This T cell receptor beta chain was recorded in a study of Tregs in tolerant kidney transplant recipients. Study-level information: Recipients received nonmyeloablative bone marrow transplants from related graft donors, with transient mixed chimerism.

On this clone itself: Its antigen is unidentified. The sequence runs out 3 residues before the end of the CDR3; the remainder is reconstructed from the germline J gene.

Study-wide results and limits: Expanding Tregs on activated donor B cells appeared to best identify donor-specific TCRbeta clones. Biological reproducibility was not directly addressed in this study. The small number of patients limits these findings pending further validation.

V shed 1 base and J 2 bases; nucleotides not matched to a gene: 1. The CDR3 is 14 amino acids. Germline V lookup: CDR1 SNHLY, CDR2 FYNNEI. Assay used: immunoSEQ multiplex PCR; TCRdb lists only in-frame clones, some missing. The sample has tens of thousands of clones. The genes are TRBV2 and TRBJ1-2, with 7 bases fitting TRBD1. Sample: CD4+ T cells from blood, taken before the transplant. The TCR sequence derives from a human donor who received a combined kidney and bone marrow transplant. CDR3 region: CASSEGTGNYGYTF. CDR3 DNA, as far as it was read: TGTGCCAGCAGTGAAGGGACAGGCAACTATGGC.